This T cell receptor (beta chain) was observed in a study of shared clonotypes between healthy human individuals. Sequencing used immunoSEQ multiplex PCR; TCRdb keeps in-frame clones, though not all of them. The table lists 550,000 to 700,000 clones, 60% to 75% of them singletons. Germline V lookup: CDR1 MDHEN, CDR2 SYDVKM. J gave up 4 bases and V 8 bases, and 4 bases lay outside the gene matches. The length of the CDR3 is 13 residues. The TCR sequence derives from a woman aged 30 to 39 in good health. Input material: memory CD4+ T cells sorted from blood. As for subset: CD45RA-negative fraction. The chain links TRBV28 to TRBJ2-2; 7 nucleotides line up with TRBD1. DNA of the CDR3: TGTGCCAGCCGACAGGGTGGCACCGGGGAGCTGTTTTTT. Encoded protein: CASRQGGTGELFF.